The rows below give T cell receptor beta chains drawn from one sample of a study of CD8+CD57+ T cells in acquired aplastic anemia. Each CDR3 protein gets one entry after TCRdb re-called the reads with MiXCR. The sample has about 420,000 distinct CDR3 sequences, roughly 64% seen once. Input material: sorted CD4+, CD8+, or CD8+CD57+ T cells (not recorded which) from PBMCs. Receptor source: a human donor in good health, serving as a control. CDR3s include the opening cysteine and the closing phenylalanine or tryptophan. D genes are given only for firm matches. Rows give clone size only sometimes, using once, few, many, or a class for an expanded clone.

D	size	J	V	CDR3	DNA
NA	many	TRBJ1-1	TRBV12-3/TRBV12-4	CASSADPRGAFF	TGTGCCAGCAGCGCCGACCCGCGCGGAGCTTTCTTT
NA	many	TRBJ2-1	TRBV5-1	CASSLEGFNEQFF	TGCGCCAGCAGCTTGGAAGGCTTCAATGAGCAGTTCTTC
NA	NA	TRBJ2-7	TRBV20-1	CSAIPEGTYEQYF	TGCAGTGCTATACCTGAAGGGACCTACGAGCAGTACTTC
TRBD1	many	TRBJ2-7	TRBV7-2	CASRQGLLYEQYF	TGTGCCAGCAGACAGGGGTTACTCTACGAGCAGTACTTC
NA	NA	TRBJ2-1	TRBV15	CASSGGTERNTEQFF	TGTGCCTCCAGCGGAGGGACAGAGCGTAACACTGAGCAGTTCTTC
NA	NA	TRBJ1-3	TRBV7-9	CASSLTALLGTNYF	TGTGCCAGCAGCCTAACCGCGCTTTTAGGCACCAACTATTTT
NA	NA	TRBJ2-7	TRBV20-1	CSANGGYEQYF	TGCAGTGCTAATGGGGGCTACGAGCAGTACTTT
TRBD2	once	TRBJ2-1	TRBV7-2	CASSLAAGNSKQPF	TGTGCCAGCAGCCTAGCGGCCGGGAATAGCAAGCAGCCCTTC
TRBD2	NA	TRBJ2-3	TRBV11-2	CASSLISTRGGGADTQYF	TGTGCCAGCAGCTTAATCTCCACTCGGGGCGGGGGGGCAGATACGCAGTATTTT
TRBD1	NA	TRBJ2-7	TRBV2	CASAGQGDGELYF	TGTGCCAGCGCGGGACAGGGGGACGGGGAGCTGTACTTC
NA	few	TRBJ1-5	TRBV19	CASSIQYSNQPQHF	TGTGCCAGTAGTATTCAGTATAGCAATCAGCCCCAGCATTTT
NA	NA	TRBJ2-7	TRBV20-1	CSARSGNEKQQYF	TGCAGTGCTAGGAGTGGGAATGAAAAACAGCAGTACTTC
NA	NA	TRBJ2-5	TRBV6-2/TRBV6-3	CASSYTRTGREAQYF	TGTGCCAGCAGTTACACCAGGACAGGGAGGGAGGCCCAGTACTTC
NA	NA	TRBJ1-2	TRBV5-1	CASSLRRGRNGYTF	TGCGCCAGCAGCTTGCGGAGGGGACGGAATGGCTACACCTTC
NA	once	TRBJ2-7	TRBV5-4	CASSVMRYHEQYF	TGTGCCAGCAGTGTGATGAGGTACCACGAGCAGTACTTC
TRBD1	once	TRBJ2-7	TRBV12-5	CASNPRTGGSYEQYF	TGCGCTAGCAACCCCCGGACAGGGGGCTCCTACGAGCAGTACTTC
TRBD1	NA	TRBJ2-1	TRBV12-3/TRBV12-4	CTSSQQGAGSNEQFF	TGTACCAGCAGTCAACAGGGGGCTGGGTCCAATGAGCAGTTCTTC
TRBD2	NA	TRBJ2-3	TRBV19	CASGAGGDTQYF	TGTGCCAGTGGGGCGGGAGGAGATACGCAGTATTTT
NA	NA	TRBJ1-6	TRBV20-1	CSAIRNTEASLHF	TGCAGTGCTATAAGGAACACTGAAGCTTCCCTCCACTTT
NA	NA	TRBJ1-5	TRBV7-2	CASSLNFVPSYNEQPQHF	TGTGCCAGCAGCTTAAATTTCGTCCCTAGCTACAATGAGCAGCCCCAGCATTTT
NA	NA	TRBJ2-3	TRBV7-3	CASSLLRGGWGTDTQYF	TGTGCCAGCAGCTTACTCCGCGGGGGCTGGGGCACAGATACGCAGTATTTT
TRBD1	NA	TRBJ2-7	TRBV6-6	CASSSGQGPYEQYF	TGTGCCAGCAGCTCCGGACAGGGCCCCTACGAGCAGTACTTC
NA	NA	TRBJ2-3	TRBV10-3	CAISERGGAGTDTQYF	TGTGCCATCAGTGAGCGTGGGGGGGCTGGGACAGATACGCAGTATTTT
TRBD2	NA	TRBJ2-1	TRBV7-2	CASIAGPNNEQFF	TGTGCCAGTATAGCGGGGCCTAACAATGAGCAGTTCTTC
NA	many	TRBJ2-2	TRBV25-1	CASSDPGLMNTGELFF	TGTGCCAGCAGTGACCCGGGACTTATGAACACCGGGGAGCTGTTTTTT
TRBD1	NA	TRBJ2-2	TRBV4-1	CASSRTGGANTGELFF	TGCGCCAGCAGCAGGACAGGGGGCGCGAACACCGGGGAGCTGTTTTTT
TRBD2	NA	TRBJ2-7	TRBV20-1	CSARERDYGYEQYF	TGCAGTGCTAGAGAGAGGGACTATGGCTACGAGCAGTACTTC
NA	NA	TRBJ2-5	TRBV11-3	CASRFRTGRGETQYF	TGTGCCAGCAGGTTCAGGACAGGGCGGGGGGAGACCCAGTACTTC
NA	NA	TRBJ2-7	TRBV5-6	CASSYTDQAYEQYF	TGTGCCAGCAGCTACACTGACCAGGCCTACGAGCAGTACTTC
NA	NA	TRBJ2-7	TRBV5-8	CASSAGVAAYEQYF	TGTGCCAGCAGTGCAGGAGTGGCAGCATACGAGCAGTACTTC
NA	NA	TRBJ2-1	TRBV7-2	CASSTYWVHYGHIF	TGTGCCAGCAGCACCTACTGGGTGCACTATGGCCACATCTTC
NA	NA	TRBJ2-5	TRBV7-6	CASSLNYGRETQYF	TGTGCCAGCAGCTTAAATTATGGGAGGGAGACCCAGTACTTC
NA	NA	TRBJ2-7	TRBV20-1	CSAQATSDPYEQYF	TGCAGTGCTCAAGCCACCTCAGACCCCTACGAGCAGTACTTC
NA	many	TRBJ2-2	TRBV3-1	CASSSQMNTGELFF	TGTGCCAGCAGCTCACAGATGAACACCGGGGAGCTGTTTTTT